This T cell receptor (beta chain) was profiled in a study of shared clonotypes between healthy human individuals. Naive CD4+ cells were CD45RA-selected; the remaining cells were memory. The CDR3 has 15 residues. Germline CDR1 MDHEN, CDR2 SYDVKM. Trimming removed 5 bases from V and 4 bases from J, with 17 bases in between. Deep-level running was used for the assay. Each subset's genomic DNA was shared equally among a number of immunoSEQ plates. Profiled with immunoSEQ multiplex PCR; TCRdb holds only in-frame clones, not every one. This table has about 2.4 million clones, under 95% appearing once. Material for sequencing was naive CD4+ T cells from PBMCs. Subset meaning: CD45RA+ positively selected. The J gene is TRBJ1-1, the V gene TRBV28; D remains ambiguous. This TCR was recovered from a young man in good health. Some clones in this sample may be carry-over from other donors' samples. The CDR3 is CASSPLGRWSTEAFF. The CDR3 nucleotides read TGTGCCAGCAGTCCCTTAGGGAGGTGGAGCACTGAAGCTTTCTTT.